The entry below describes one TCR beta chain. As yet, its antigen is unknown. Combining a sample-barcoded 5' primer with a J-beta primer mix, a second PCR ran for roughly 7 to 11 cycles. Tagging of each cDNA molecule was performed by a template-switch adaptor with 12 random nucleotides. There were at least 2.5 million CDR3-containing paired-end reads obtained from each sample. TCRdb redid the calling of the 5' RACE reads with MiXCR, one entry per CDR3 protein. This sample has about 730,000 distinct CDR3 sequences; roughly 45% occur once, and the top ten carry more than 20%. The entry originates in a study of blood T cells in healthy people across ages. General observations from the study: Long-lived donors carried more naive CD4+ cells and greater diversity than aged donors.

Trimming took 7 bases from V and 4 from J, leaving 14 bases between them. CDR1 SNHLY and CDR2 FYNNEI come from the germline V gene. The CDR3 length is 14 residues. Total RNA, at least 6 micrograms per sample, was extracted from PBMCs. Sequencing input: blood. The chain joins TRBV2 to TRBJ2-1, with D possibly matching TRBD2 (6 bases). The sequence came from a woman aged 60-75 years in good health. CDR3 amino acids: CASKDYEEYNEQFF. In DNA, the CDR3 is TGTGCCAGCAAGGACTACGAAGAATACAATGAGCAGTTCTTC. Full variable domain (missing parts from reference TRBV2 and TRBJ2-1): EPEVTQTPSHQVTQMGQEVILRCVPISNHLYFYWYRQILGQKVEFLVSFYNNEISEKSEIFDDQFSVERPDGSNFTLKIRSTKLEDSAMYFCASKDYEEYNEQFFGPGTRLTVL.